This record covers a single T cell receptor beta chain. Its antigen is as yet unknown. Germline V gene lookup returns CDR1 MNHEY and CDR2 SVGAGI. Trimming left V 0 bases short and J 0 bases short, with 11 bases between. This CDR3 is 16 amino acids long. This sample stems from a study of OX40 agonist ivuxolimab in advanced cancers. Study results and limitations: Among the lowest peripheral clonal expansion occurred in 0.1-3.0 mg/kg partial responders. Certain nonresponding patients likewise had low normalized T-cell clonal expansion.

Assay used: immunoSEQ multiplex PCR; TCRdb lists only in-frame clones, some missing. The table lists 98,000 or so clones, 75% to 90% of them singletons. This clonotype was sampled from an adult with an advanced solid tumor such as melanoma, head and neck, liver or kidney cancer. The chain has TRBV6-5 and TRBJ1-1, with a tentative D call TRBD1 (5 bases). The sample consisted of CD4+ or CD8+ T cells sorted from blood, taken in a trial of the OX40 agonist ivuxolimab. DNA for the CDR3: TGTGCCAGCAGTTACTCAGGGGCAGGGATGAACACTGAAGCTTTCTTT. Translation gives CASSYSGAGMNTEAFF.